The T cell receptor (beta chain) described here comes from a study of graft-versus-host responses after intestinal transplantation. Whole-study context: Anti-thymocyte globulin induction, then tacrolimus and steroids for about three years, went to all recipients. Study-wide results and caveats: There were GvH clones found in recipient marrow, and some of them appeared first in ileum or blood. Declining HvG levels early post-transplant were linked to peak circulating GvH clone levels. Within the allografts of patients who had graft-donor T cell macrochimerism, graft-versus-host to host-versus-graft clonal ratios were high.

Only in-frame clones appear in the TCRdb table, and some are missing; sequencing was by immunoSEQ multiplex PCR. The table has under 75,000 clones, roughly 90% seen once; the top ten hold roughly 3.9%. Of note for this clone: The antigen is unknown.

CDR3 length: 14 residues. Germline V gene sequence: CDR1 MNHNS, CDR2 SASEGT. The germline V and J ends were trimmed by 7 bases and 3 bases, with 15 bases remaining between them. The material sequenced was unstimulated CD8+ T cells sorted from spleen or lymph node cells, taken before transplant. This chain joins TRBV6-1 and TRBJ1-2, with a tentative D call TRBD1 (6 bases). The TCR was taken from a human donor who was the organ donor for an intestinal transplant. The CDR3 loop reads CASTLSGVHYGYTF. The DNA for the CDR3 is TGTGCCAGCACCTTATCAGGGGTGCACTATGGCTACACCTTC.